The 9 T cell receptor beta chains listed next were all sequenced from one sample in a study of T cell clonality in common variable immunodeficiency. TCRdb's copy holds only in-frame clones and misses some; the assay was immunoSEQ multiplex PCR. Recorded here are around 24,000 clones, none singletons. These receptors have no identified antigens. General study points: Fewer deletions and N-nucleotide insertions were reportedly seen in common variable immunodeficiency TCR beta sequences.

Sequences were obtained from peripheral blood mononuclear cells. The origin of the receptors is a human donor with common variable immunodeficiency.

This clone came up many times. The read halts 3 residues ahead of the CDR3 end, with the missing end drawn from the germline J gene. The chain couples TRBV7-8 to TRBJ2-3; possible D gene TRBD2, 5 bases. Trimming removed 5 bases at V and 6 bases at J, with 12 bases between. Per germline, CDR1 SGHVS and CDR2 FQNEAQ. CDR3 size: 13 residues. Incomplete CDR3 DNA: TGTGCCAGCAGCCTGCCGGGGTCGGATACG. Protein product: CASSLPGSDT. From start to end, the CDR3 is CASSLPGSDTQYF.

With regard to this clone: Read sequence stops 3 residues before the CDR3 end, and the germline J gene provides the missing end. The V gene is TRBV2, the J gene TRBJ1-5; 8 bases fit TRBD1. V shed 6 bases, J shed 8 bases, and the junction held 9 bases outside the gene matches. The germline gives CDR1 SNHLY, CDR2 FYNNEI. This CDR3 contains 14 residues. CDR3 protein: CASSPGQGYKPQHF. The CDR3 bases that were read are TGTGCCAGCAGCCCCGGACAGGGCTATAAGCCC.

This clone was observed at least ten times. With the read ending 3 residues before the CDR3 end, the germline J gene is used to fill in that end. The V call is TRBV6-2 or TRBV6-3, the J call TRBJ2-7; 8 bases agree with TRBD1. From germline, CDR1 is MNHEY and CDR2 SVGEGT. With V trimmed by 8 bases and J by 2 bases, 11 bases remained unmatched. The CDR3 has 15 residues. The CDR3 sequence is CASRDRYYPPYEQYF. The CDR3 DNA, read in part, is TGTGCCAGCCGGGACAGGTATTACCCACCCTACGAG.

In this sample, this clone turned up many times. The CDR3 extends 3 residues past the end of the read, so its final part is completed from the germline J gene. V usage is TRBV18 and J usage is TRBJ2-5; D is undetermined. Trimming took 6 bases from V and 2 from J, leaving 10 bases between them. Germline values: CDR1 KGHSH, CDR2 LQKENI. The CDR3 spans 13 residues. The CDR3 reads CASSYQAQETQYF. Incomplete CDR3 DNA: TGTGCCAGCTCGTACCAAGCGCAAGAGACC.

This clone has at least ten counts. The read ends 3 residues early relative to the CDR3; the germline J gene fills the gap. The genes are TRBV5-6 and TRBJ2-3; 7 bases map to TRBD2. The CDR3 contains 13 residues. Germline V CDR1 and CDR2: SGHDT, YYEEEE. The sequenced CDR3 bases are TGTGCCAGCAGCTTACCTGGTAGCGGGACG. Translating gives CASSLPGSGT. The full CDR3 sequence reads CASSLPGSGTQYF.

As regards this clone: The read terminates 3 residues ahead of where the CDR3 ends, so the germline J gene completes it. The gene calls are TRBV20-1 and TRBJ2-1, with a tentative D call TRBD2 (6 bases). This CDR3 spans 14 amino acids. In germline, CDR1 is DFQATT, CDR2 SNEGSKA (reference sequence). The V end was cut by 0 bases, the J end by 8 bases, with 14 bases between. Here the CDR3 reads CSARDPDYFYEQFF. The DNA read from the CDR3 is TGCAGTGCTAGAGACCCGGACTATTTCTATGAG.

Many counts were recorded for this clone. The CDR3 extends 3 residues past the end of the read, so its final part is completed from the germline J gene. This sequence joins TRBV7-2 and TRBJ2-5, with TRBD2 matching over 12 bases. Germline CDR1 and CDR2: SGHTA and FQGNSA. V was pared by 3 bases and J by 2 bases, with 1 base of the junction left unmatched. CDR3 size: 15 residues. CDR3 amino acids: CASSLTSGRQETQYF. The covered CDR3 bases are TGTGCCAGCAGCTTGACTAGCGGGAGACAAGAGACC. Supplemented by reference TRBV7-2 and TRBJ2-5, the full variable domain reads GAGVSQSPSNKVTEKGKDVELRCDPISGHTALYWYRQSLGQGLEFLIYFQGNSAPDKSGLPSDRFSAERTGGSVSTLTIQRTQQEDSAVYLCASSLTSGRQETQYFGPGTRLLVL.

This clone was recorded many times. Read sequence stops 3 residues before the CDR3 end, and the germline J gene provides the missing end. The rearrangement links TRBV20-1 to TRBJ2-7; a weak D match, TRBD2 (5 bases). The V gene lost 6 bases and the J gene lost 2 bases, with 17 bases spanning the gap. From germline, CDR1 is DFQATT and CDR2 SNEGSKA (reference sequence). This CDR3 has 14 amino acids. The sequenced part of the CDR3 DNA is TGCAGTGCCAAAAGCGGCTCTTGGGCCTACGAG. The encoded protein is CSAKSGSWAYE. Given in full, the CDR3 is CSAKSGSWAYEQYF.

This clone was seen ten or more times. CDR3 bases read: TGTGCCAGTAGTATAGGCGTCAATGAG. Its protein product is CASSIGVNE. In full, the CDR3 reads CASSIGVNEQFF. The chain employs TRBV19 and TRBJ2-1; D gene unclear. The read terminates 3 residues ahead of where the CDR3 ends, so the germline J gene completes it. Germline V CDR1 and CDR2: LNHDA, SQIVND (reference sequence). The CDR3 consists of 12 residues. The V end lost 1 base, the J end lost 6 bases, and 4 bases lay between the germline ends.